This T cell receptor beta chain was identified during a study of Graves' ophthalmopathy and Graves' hyperthyroidism. Findings and caveats of the study: Blood also carried most expanded thyroid clonotypes exceeding 0.001 frequency. The model predicted ophthalmopathy progression with about 71% sensitivity and under 75% specificity.

Hyperthyroidism in these 18- to 65-year-old patients was newly diagnosed, lasting under 2 months. The evidence that diagnosis relied on was clinical symptoms, serum thyroxine, TRAb, thyroid ultrasound and orbital computed tomography. As the template, RNA transcripts were used to amplify TCR beta CDR3 regions. HTBI primers were used in a first-round RT-PCR, which preceded a second-round multiplex PCR. TCRdb itself ran the multiplex PCR reads through MiXCR, one entry per CDR3 protein. The sample includes around 590,000 distinct CDR3 sequences, 39% of them seen just once. The CDR3 covers 15 residues. Germline V gives CDR1 SGHTA, CDR2 FQGNSA. J gave up 5 bases and V 5 bases, and 9 bases lay outside the gene matches. Concerning this clonotype itself: What it binds is unknown.

The chain couples TRBV7-2 to TRBJ1-5; the match to TRBD1 covers 7 bases. The receptor's source is an adult man with Graves' hyperthyroidism. Specimen: peripheral blood or thyroid tissue (not recorded which). CDR3 DNA: TGTGCCAGCAGCACCTATACAGGGGTCGATCAGCCCCAGCATTTT. Translating it yields CASSTYTGVDQPQHF. Supplemented by reference TRBV7-2 and TRBJ1-5, the full variable domain reads GAGVSQSPSNKVTEKGKDVELRCDPISGHTALYWYRQSLGQGLEFLIYFQGNSAPDKSGLPSDRFSAERTGGSVSTLTIQRTQQEDSAVYLCASSTYTGVDQPQHFGDGTRLSIL.